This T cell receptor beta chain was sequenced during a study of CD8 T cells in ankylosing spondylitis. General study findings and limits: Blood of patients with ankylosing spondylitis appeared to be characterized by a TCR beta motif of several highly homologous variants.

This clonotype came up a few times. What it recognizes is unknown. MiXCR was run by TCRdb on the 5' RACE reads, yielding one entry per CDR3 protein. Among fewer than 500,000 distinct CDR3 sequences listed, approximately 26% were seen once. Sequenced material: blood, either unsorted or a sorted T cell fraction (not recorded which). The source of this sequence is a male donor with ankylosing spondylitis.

This chain's CDR3 is CASSLAGDGANVLTF. The DNA of the CDR3 is TGCGCCAGCAGCTTGGCAGGGGACGGGGCCAACGTCCTGACTTTC. The rearrangement uses TRBV5-1 and TRBJ2-6; possibly TRBD1 for D (6 bases). The ends were cut back, 0 bases at V and 4 bases at J, with 8 bases in the middle. Germline lookup yields CDR1 SGHRS and CDR2 YFSETQ. This CDR3 is built from 15 residues.